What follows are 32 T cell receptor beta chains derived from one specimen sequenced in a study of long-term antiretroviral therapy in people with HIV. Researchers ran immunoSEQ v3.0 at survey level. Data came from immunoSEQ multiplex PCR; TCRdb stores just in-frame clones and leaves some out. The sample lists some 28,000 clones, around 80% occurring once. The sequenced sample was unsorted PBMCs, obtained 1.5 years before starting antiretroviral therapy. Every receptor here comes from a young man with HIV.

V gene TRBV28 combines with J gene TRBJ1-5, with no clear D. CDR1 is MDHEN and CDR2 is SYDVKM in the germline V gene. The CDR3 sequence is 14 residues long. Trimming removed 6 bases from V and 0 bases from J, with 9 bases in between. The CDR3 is CASSQPSSNQPQHF. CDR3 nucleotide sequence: TGTGCCAGCAGCCAGCCGAGTAGCAATCAGCCCCAGCATTTT.

CDR3 DNA: TGCGCCAGCAGTGTTTCCGGACAGGGAGGAGGAGAGCAGTTCTTC. This sequence encodes CASSVSGQGGGEQFF. This chain links TRBV10-2 with TRBJ2-1, with 8 bases aligning to TRBD1. This CDR3 is built from 15 residues. J lost 10 bases, V lost 4 bases, and 12 bases had no gene match. Per germline, CDR1 WSHSY and CDR2 SAAADI.

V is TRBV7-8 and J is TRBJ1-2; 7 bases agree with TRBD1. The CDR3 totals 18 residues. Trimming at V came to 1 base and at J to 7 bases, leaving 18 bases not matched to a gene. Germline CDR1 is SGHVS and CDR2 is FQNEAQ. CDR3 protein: CASSLGVMRQGVFGGYTF. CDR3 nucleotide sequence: TGTGCCAGCAGCTTAGGGGTTATGCGGCAGGGGGTCTTTGGTGGCTACACCTTC.

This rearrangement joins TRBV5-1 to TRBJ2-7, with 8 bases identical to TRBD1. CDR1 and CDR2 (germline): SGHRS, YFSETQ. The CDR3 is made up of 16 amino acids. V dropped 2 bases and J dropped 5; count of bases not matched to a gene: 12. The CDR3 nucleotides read TGCGCCAGCAGCTTATGGGGGACAGGATCTCTCCACGAGCAGTACTTC. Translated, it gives CASSLWGTGSLHEQYF.

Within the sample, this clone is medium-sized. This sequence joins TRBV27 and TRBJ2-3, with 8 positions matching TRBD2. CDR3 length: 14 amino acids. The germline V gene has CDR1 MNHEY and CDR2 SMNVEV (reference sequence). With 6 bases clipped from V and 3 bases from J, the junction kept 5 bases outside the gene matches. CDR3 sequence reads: CASRNSGGTDTQYF. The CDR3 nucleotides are TGTGCCAGCAGGAACAGCGGGGGAACAGATACGCAGTATTTT.

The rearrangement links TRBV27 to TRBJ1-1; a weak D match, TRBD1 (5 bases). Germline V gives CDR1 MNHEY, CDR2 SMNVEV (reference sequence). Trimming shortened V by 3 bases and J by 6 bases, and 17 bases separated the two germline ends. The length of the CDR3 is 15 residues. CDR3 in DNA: TGTGCCAGCAGTTTGGTTCGCCAGGGAGGCGCTGAAGCTTTCTTT. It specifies CASSLVRQGGAEAFF.

Here the CDR3 reads CASSPPGLARETQYF. In DNA form, the CDR3 reads TGTGCCAGCAGTCCACCCGGACTAGCGAGGGAGACCCAGTACTTC. The chain couples TRBV6-6 to TRBJ2-5, with 9 bases aligning to TRBD2. This CDR3 region has 15 residues. Germline loops: CDR1 MNHNY, CDR2 SVGAGI (reference sequence). After removal of 5 bases from V and 5 bases from J, the junction contained 9 bases not matched to a gene.

Here the CDR3 reads CASRPRDRGYGEKLFF. The CDR3 DNA follows: TGTGCCAGCAGACCCCGGGACAGGGGTTATGGTGAAAAACTGTTTTTT. The V call is TRBV28, the J call TRBJ1-4, with 10 bases aligning to TRBD1. This CDR3 is 16 amino acids long. The germline gives CDR1 MDHEN, CDR2 SYDVKM. Germline trimming cut 6 bases from V and 7 bases from J; bases unmatched to any gene: 11.

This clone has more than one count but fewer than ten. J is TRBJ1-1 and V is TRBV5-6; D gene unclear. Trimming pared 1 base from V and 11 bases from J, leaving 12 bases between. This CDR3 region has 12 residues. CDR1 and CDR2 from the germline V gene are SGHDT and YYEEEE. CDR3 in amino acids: CASSLTAMNAFF. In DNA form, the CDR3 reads TGTGCCAGCAGCTTGACAGCCATGAACGCTTTCTTT. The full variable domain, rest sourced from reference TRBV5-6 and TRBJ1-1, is DAGVTQSPTHLIKTRGQQVTLRCSPKSGHDTVSWYQQALGQGPQFIFQYYEEEERQRGNFPDRFSGHQFPNYSSELNVNALLLGDSALYLCASSLTAMNAFFGQGTRLTVV.

CDR3 sequence reads: CASRPSGATDTQYF. The CDR3 bases are TGTGCCAGCAGGCCTAGCGGGGCCACAGATACGCAGTATTTT. The chain joins TRBV2 to TRBJ2-3, with 9 bases fitting TRBD2. The CDR3 totals 14 residues. V was clipped by 6 bases and J by 2 bases; unmatched bases: 3. The germline gives CDR1 SNHLY, CDR2 FYNNEI.

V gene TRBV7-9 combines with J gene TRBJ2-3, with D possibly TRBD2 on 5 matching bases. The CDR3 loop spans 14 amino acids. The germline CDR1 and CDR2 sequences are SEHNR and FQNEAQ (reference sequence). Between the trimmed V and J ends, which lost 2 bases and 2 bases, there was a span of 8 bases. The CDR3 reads CASSLSGSTDTQYF. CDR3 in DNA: TGTGCCAGCAGCTTATCGGGGTCCACAGATACGCAGTATTTT. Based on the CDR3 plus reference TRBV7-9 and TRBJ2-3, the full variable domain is DTGVSQNPRHKITKRGQNVTFRCDPISEHNRLYWYRQTLGQGPEFLTYFQNEAQLEKSRLLSDRFSAERPKGSFSTLEIQRTEQGDSAMYLCASSLSGSTDTQYFGPGTRLTVL.

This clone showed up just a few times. In nucleotides, the CDR3 is TGTGCCAGCAGCTCGGACCCGGCCCAGGATACGCAGTATTTT. Translating gives CASSSDPAQDTQYF. The chain joins TRBV7-6 to TRBJ2-3, with D uncertain. V gave up 4 bases and J gave up 6 bases, with 14 bases separating them. CDR1 SGHVS and CDR2 FNYEAQ come from the germline V gene. This CDR3 contains 14 residues.

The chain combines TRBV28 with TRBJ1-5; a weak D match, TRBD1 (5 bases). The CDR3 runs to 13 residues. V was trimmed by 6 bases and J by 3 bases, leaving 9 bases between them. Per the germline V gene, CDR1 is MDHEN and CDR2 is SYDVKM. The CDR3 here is CASRGTFNQPQHF. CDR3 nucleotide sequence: TGTGCCAGCAGAGGGACTTTCAATCAGCCCCAGCATTTT.

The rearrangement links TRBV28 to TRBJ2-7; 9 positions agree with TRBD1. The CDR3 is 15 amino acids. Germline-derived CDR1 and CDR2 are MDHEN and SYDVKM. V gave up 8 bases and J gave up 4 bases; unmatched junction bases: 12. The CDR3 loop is CASAIVRDRAYEQYF. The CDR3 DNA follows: TGTGCCAGCGCCATTGTCCGGGACAGGGCATACGAGCAGTACTTC.

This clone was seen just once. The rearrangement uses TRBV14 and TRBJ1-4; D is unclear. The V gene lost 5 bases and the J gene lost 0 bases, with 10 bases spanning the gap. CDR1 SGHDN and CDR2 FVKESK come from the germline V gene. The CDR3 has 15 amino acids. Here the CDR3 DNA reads TGTGCCAGCAGCGCAAATGGGGCAACTAATGAAAAACTGTTTTTT. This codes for CASSANGATNEKLFF.

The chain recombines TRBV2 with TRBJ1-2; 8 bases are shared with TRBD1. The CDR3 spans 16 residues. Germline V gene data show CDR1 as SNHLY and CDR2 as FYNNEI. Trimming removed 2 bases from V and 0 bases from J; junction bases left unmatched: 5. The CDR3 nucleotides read TGTGCCAGCAGTGAACGGGGGGACAGGCCTAACTATGGCTACACCTTC. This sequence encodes CASSERGDRPNYGYTF. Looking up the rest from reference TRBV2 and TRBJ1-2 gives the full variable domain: EPEVTQTPSHQVTQMGQEVILRCVPISNHLYFYWYRQILGQKVEFLVSFYNNEISEKSEIFDDQFSVERPDGSNFTLKIRSTKLEDSAMYFCASSERGDRPNYGYTFGSGTRLTVV.

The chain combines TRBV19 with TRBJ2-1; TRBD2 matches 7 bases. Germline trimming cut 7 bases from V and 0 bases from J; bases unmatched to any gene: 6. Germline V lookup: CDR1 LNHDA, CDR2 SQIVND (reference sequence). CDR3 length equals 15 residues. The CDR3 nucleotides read TGTGCCAGTACCCCTAGCGGAGGCTCCTACAATGAGCAGTTCTTC. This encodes CASTPSGGSYNEQFF.

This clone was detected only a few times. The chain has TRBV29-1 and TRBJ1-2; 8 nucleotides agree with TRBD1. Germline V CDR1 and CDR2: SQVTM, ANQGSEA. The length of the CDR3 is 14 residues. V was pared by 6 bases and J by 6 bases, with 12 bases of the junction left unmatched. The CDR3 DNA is TGCAGCGTAGTGGACAGGGCCTCAAGAGATGGCTACACCTTC. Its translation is CSVVDRASRDGYTF.

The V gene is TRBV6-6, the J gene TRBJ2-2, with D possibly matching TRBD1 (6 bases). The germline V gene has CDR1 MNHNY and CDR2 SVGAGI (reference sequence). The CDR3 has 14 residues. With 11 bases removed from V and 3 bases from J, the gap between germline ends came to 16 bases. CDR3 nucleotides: TGTGCCGGGAGAACGGACAGCTACACCGGGGAGCTGTTTTTT. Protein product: CAGRTDSYTGELFF.

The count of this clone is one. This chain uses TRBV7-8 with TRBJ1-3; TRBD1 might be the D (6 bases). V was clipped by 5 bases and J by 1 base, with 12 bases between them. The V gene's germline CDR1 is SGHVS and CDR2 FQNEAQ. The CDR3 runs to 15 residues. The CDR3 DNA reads TGTGCCAGCAGCCCAAACAGGGTTTCTGGAAACACCATATATTTT. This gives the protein CASSPNRVSGNTIYF.

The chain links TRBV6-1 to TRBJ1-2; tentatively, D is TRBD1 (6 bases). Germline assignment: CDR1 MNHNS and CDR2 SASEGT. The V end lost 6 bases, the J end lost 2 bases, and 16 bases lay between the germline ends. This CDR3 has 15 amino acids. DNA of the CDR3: TGTGCCAGCAGATCGGCGGGGGCACAAAACTATGGCTACACCTTC. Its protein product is CASRSAGAQNYGYTF.

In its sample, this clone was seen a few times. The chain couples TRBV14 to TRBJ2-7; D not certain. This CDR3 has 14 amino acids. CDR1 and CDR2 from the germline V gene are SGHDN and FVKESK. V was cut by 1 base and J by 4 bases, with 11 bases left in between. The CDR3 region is CASSQVAGSYEQYF. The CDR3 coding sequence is TGTGCCAGCAGCCAAGTTGCCGGGTCTTACGAGCAGTACTTC.

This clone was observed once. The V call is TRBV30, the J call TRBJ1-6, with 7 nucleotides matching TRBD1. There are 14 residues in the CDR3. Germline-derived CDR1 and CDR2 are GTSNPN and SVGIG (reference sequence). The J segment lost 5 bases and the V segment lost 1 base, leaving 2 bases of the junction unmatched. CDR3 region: CAWSGGTDNSPLHF. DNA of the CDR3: TGTGCCTGGAGTGGTGGGACAGATAATTCACCCCTCCACTTT. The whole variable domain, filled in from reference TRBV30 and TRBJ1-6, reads SQTIHQWPATLVQPVGSPLSLECTVEGTSNPNLYWYRQAAGRGLQLLFYSVGIGQISSEVPQNLSASRPQDRQFILSSKKLLLSDSGFYLCAWSGGTDNSPLHFGNGTRLTVT.

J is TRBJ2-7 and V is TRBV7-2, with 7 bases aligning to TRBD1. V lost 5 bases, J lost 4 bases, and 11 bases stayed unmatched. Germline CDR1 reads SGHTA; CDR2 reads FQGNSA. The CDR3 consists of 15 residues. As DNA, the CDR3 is TGTGCCAGCAGCCGAAGGGACAGTTCATCTTACGAGCAGTACTTC. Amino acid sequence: CASSRRDSSSYEQYF.

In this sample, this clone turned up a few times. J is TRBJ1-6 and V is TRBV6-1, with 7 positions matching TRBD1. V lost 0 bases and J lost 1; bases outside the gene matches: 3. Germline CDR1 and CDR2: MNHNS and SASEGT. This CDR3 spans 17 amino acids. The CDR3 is CASSEAKGQSYNSPLHF. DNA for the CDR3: TGTGCCAGCAGTGAAGCAAAGGGACAGTCCTATAATTCACCCCTCCACTTT.

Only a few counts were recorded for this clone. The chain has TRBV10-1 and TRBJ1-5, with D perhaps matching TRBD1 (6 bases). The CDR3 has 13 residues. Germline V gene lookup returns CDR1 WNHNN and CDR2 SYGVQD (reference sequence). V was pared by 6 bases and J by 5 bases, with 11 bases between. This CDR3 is CASSADSYQPQHF. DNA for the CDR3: TGCGCCAGCAGCGCGGACAGTTATCAGCCCCAGCATTTT.

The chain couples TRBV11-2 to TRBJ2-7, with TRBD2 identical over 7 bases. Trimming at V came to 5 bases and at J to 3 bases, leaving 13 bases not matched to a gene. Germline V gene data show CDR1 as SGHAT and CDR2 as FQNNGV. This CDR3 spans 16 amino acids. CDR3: CASSPTRRESRYEQYF. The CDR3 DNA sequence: TGTGCCAGCAGCCCGACGCGGCGGGAGTCCCGCTACGAGCAGTACTTC.

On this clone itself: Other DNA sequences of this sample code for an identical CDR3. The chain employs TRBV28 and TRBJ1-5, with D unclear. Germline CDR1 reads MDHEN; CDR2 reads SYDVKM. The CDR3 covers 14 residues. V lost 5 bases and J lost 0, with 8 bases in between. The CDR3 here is CASSGPSSNQPQHF. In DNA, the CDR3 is TGTGCCAGCAGTGGCCCAAGTAGCAATCAGCCCCAGCATTTT.

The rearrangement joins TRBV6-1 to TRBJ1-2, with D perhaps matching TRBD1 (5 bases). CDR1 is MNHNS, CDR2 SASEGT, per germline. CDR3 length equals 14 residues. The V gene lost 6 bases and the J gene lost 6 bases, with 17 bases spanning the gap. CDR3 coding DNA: TGTGCCAGCAGGATACCAGGGAGGAGGCATGGCTACACCTTC. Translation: CASRIPGRRHGYTF.

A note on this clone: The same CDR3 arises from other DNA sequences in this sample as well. The CDR3 protein is CASSLSGTGNTIYF. DNA for the CDR3: TGCGCCAGCAGCTTGTCGGGGACAGGAAACACCATATATTTT. The rearrangement joins TRBV5-1 to TRBJ1-3, with D maybe TRBD1 (6 bases). Trimming took 1 base from V and 4 from J, leaving 9 bases between them. CDR1 is SGHRS, CDR2 YFSETQ, per germline. This CDR3 contains 14 residues.

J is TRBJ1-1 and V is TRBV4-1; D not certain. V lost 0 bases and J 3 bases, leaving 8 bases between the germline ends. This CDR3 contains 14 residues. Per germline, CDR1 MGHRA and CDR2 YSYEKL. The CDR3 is CASSQEVRYTEAFF. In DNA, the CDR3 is TGCGCCAGCAGCCAAGAGGTCAGGTACACTGAAGCTTTCTTT.

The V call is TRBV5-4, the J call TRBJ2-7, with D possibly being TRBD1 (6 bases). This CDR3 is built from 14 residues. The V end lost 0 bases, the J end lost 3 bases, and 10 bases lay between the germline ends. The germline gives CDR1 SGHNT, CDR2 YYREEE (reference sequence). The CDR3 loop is CASSLDARGYEQYF. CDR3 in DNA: TGTGCCAGCAGCTTGGATGCCAGGGGCTACGAGCAGTACTTC.